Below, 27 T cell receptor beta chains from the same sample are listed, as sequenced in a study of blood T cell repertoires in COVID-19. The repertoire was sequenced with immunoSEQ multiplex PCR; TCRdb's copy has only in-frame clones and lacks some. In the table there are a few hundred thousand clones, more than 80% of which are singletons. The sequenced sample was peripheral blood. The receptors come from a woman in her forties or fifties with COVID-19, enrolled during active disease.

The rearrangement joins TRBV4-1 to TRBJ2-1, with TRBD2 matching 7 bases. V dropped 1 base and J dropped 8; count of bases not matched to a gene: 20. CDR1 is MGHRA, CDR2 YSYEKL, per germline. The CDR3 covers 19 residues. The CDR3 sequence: CASSQVRIAGAFPGDEQFF. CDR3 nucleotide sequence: TGCGCCAGCAGCCAAGTACGAATTGCGGGAGCTTTTCCAGGTGATGAGCAGTTCTTC.

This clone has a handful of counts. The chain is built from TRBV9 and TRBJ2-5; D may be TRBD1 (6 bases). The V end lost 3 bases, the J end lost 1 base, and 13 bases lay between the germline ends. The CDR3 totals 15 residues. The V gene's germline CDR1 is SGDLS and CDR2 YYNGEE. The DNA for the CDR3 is TGTGCCAGCAGCGAGGGGGATCTGATCCAAGAGACCCAGTACTTC. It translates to CASSEGDLIQETQYF.

As DNA, the CDR3 is TGCGCCAGCATGACCCTTCAGACAGGGGGCTACACCGGGGAGCTGTTTTTT. It codes for CASMTLQTGGYTGELFF. The rearrangement uses TRBV10-2 and TRBJ2-2, with 10 bases lining up with TRBD1. The V gene end was trimmed by 7 bases and the J gene end by 3 bases; junction bases not matched to a gene: 11. Germline V gives CDR1 WSHSY, CDR2 SAAADI. This CDR3 is 17 amino acids long.

The CDR3, as DNA: TGTGCCAGCAGTACCCAGGGGGCCGGCAATCAGCCCCAGCATTTT. Translation gives CASSTQGAGNQPQHF. The chain uses TRBV28 and TRBJ1-5; TRBD1 matches at 8 bases. This CDR3 has 15 amino acids. The germline V gene encodes CDR1 MDHEN and CDR2 SYDVKM. The V gene end was trimmed by 5 bases and the J gene end by 2 bases; junction bases not matched to a gene: 5.

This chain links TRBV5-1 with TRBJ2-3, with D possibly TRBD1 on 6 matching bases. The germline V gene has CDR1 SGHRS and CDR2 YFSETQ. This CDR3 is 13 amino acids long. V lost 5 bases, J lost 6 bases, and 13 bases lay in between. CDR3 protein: CASRDSQSDTQYF. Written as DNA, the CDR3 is TGCGCCAGCAGGGACAGCCAATCGGATACGCAGTATTTT. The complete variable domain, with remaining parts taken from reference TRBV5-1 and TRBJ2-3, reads KAGVTQTPRYLIKTRGQQVTLSCSPISGHRSVSWYQQTPGQGLQFLFEYFSETQRNKGNFPGRFSGRQFSNSRSEMNVSTLELGDSALYLCASRDSQSDTQYFGPGTRLTVL.

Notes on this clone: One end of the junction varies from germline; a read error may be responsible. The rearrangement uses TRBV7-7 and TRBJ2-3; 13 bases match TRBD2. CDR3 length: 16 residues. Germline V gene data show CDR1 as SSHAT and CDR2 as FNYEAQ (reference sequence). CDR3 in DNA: TGTGCTAGCAGCCCGGGGACTAGCGGGACCACAGATACGCAGTATTTT. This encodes CASSPGTSGTTDTQYF.

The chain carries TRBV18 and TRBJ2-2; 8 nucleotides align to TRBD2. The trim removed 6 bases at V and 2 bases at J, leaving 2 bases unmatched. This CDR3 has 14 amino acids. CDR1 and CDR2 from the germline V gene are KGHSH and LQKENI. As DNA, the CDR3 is TGTGCCAGCTCCTTAGCGGGAAACACCGGGGAGCTGTTTTTT. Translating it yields CASSLAGNTGELFF.

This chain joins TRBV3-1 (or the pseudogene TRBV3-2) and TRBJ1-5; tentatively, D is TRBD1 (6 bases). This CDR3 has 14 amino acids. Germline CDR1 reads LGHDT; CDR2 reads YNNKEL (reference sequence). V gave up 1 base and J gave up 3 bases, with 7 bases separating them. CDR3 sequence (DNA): TGTGCCAGCAGCCAAGGACAGGCCAATCAGCCCCAGCATTTT. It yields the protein CASSQGQANQPQHF.

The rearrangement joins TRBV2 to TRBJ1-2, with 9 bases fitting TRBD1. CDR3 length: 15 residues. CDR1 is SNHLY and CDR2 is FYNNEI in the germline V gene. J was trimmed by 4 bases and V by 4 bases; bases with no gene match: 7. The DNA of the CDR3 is TGTGCCAGCAGTGGCGGGACAGGGATCGGCTATGGCTACACCTTC. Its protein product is CASSGGTGIGYGYTF.

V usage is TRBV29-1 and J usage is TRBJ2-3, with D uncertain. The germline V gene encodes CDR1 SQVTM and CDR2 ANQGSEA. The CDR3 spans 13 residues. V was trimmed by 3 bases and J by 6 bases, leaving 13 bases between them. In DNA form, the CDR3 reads TGCAGCGTTGATTTTGGCCTCCCTGATACGCAGTATTTT. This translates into CSVDFGLPDTQYF.

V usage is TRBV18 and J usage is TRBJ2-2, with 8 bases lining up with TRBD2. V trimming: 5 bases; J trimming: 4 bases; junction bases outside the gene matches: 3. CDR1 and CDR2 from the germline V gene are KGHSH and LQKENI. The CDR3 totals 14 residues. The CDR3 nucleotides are TGTGCCAGCTCAGTACTAGCGGTCACCGGGGAGCTGTTTTTT. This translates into CASSVLAVTGELFF.

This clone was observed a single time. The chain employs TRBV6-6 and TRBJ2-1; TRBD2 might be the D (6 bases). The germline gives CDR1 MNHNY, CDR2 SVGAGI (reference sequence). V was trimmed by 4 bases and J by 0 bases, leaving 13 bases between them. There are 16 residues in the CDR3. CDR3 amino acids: CASSSGTSSSYNEQFF. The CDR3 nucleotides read TGTGCCAGCAGTTCTGGGACTTCAAGCTCCTACAATGAGCAGTTCTTC.

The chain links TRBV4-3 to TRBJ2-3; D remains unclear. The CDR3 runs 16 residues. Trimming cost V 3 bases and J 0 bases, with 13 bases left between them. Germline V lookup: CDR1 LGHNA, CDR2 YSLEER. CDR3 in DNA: TGCGCCAGCAGCCAGAGAGCCGTTTCTAGCACAGATACGCAGTATTTT. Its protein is CASSQRAVSSTDTQYF.

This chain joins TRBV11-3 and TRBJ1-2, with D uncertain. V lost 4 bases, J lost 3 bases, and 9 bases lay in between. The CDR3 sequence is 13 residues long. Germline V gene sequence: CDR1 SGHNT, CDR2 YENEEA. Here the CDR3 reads CASSSSSHYGYTF. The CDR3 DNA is TGTGCCAGCAGCTCCAGTTCTCACTATGGCTACACCTTC.

In nucleotides, the CDR3 is TGTGCCAGCAGTCCCTTCAGGCCTACCTACAATGAGCAGTTCTTC. Amino acid sequence: CASSPFRPTYNEQFF. J is TRBJ2-1 and V is TRBV6-5; no reliable D call. Looked up from germline, CDR1 is MNHEY and CDR2 is SVGAGI. There are 15 residues in the CDR3. V was clipped by 5 bases and J by 2 bases, with 13 bases between them.

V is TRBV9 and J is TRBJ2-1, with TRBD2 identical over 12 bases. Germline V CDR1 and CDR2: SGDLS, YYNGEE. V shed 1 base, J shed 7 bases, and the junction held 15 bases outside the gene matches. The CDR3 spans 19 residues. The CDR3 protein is CASSVRGSRLAGGQNEQFF. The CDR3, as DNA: TGTGCCAGCAGCGTACGGGGCTCCAGGCTAGCGGGAGGGCAAAATGAGCAGTTCTTC. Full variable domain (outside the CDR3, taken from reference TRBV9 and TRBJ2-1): DSGVTQTPKHLITATGQRVTLRCSPRSGDLSVYWYQQSLDQGLQFLIQYYNGEERAKGNILERFSAQQFPDLHSELNLSSLELGDSALYFCASSVRGSRLAGGQNEQFFGPGTRLTVL.

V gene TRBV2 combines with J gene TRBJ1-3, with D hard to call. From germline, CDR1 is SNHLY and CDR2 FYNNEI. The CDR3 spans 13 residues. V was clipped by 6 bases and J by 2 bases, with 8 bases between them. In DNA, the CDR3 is TGTGCCAGCAGAAGAGGGACTGGAAACACCATATATTTT. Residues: CASRRGTGNTIYF. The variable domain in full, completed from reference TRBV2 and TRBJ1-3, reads EPEVTQTPSHQVTQMGQEVILRCVPISNHLYFYWYRQILGQKVEFLVSFYNNEISEKSEIFDDQFSVERPDGSNFTLKIRSTKLEDSAMYFCASRRGTGNTIYFGEGSWLTVV.

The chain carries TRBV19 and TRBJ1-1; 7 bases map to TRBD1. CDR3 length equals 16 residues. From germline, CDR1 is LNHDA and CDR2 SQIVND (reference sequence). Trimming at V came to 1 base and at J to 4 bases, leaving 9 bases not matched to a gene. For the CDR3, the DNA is TGTGCCAGTAGTATAGGACAGGGTCGTTTGGGCACTGAAGCTTTCTTT. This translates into CASSIGQGRLGTEAFF.

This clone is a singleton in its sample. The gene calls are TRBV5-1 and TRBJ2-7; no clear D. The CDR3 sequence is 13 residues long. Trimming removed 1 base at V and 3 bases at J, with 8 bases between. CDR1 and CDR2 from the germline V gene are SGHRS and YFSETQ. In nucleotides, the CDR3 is TGCGCCAGCAGCTTGTTACAGTACTACGAGCAGTACTTC. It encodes CASSLLQYYEQYF.

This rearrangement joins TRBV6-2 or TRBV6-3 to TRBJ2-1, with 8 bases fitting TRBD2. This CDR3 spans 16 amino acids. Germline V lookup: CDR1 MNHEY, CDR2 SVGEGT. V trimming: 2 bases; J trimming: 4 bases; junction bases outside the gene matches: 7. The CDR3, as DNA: TGTGCCAGCAGTTACGTGAGCGGGAGCCTATACAATGAGCAGTTCTTC. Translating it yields CASSYVSGSLYNEQFF.

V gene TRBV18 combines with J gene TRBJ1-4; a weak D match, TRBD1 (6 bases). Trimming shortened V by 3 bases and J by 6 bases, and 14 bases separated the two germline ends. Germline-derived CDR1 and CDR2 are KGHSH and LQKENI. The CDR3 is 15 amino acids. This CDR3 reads CASSPNWGLDEKLFF. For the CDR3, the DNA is TGTGCCAGCTCACCGAATTGGGGGCTCGATGAAAAACTGTTTTTT.

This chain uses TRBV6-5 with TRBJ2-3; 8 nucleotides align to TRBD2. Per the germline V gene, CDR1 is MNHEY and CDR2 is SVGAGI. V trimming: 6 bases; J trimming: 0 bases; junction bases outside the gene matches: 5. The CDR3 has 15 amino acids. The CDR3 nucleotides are TGTGCCAGCAGCCCGGGGGGGTCAAGCACAGATACGCAGTATTTT. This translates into CASSPGGSSTDTQYF.

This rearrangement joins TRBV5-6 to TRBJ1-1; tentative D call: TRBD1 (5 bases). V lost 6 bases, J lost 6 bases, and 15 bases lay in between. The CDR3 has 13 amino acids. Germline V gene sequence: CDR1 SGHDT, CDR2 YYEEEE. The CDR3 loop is CASTIMEGPEAFF. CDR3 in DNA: TGTGCCAGCACGATAATGGAGGGGCCTGAAGCTTTCTTT.

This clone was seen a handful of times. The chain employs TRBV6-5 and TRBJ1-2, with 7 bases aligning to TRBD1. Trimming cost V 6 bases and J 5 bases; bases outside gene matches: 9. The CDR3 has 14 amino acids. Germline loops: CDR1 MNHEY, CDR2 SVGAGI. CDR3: CASSRAGTDYGYTF. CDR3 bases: TGTGCCAGCAGCCGCGCCGGGACAGATTATGGCTACACCTTC.

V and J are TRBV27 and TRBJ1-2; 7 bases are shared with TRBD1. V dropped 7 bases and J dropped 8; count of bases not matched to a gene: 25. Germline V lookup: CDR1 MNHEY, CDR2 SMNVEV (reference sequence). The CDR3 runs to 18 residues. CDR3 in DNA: TGTGCCAGCACCGAACCGAGGGACAGCAAAAAACAGGAAGACGGCTACACCTTC. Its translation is CASTEPRDSKKQEDGYTF.

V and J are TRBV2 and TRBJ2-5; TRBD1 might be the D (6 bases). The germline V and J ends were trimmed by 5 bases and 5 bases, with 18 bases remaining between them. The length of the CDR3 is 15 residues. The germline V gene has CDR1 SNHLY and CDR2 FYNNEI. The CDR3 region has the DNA TGTGCCAGCAGTAAGGGACAAGGCCCGCAGGAGACCCAGTACTTC. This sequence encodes CASSKGQGPQETQYF. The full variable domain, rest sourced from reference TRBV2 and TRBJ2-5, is EPEVTQTPSHQVTQMGQEVILRCVPISNHLYFYWYRQILGQKVEFLVSFYNNEISEKSEIFDDQFSVERPDGSNFTLKIRSTKLEDSAMYFCASSKGQGPQETQYFGPGTRLLVL.

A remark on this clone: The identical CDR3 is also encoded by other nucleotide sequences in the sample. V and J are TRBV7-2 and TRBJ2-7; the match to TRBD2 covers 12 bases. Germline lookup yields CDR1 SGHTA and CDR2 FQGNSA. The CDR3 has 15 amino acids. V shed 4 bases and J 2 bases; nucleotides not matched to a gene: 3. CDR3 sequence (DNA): TGTGCCAGCAGCTCTCGGACTAGCGGGACCTACGAGCAGTACTTC. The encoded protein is CASSSRTSGTYEQYF.